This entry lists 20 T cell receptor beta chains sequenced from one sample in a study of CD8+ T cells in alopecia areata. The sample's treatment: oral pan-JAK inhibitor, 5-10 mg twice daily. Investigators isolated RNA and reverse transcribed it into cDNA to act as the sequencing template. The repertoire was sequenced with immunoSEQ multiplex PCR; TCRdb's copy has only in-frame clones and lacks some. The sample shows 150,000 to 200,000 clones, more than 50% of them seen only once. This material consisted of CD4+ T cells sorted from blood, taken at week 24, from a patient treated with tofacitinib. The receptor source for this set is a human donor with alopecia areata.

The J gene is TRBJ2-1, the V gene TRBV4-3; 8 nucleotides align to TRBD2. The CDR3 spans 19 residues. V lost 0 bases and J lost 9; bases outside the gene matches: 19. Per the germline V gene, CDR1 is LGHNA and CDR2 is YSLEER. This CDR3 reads CASSQEWSGGAGRASEQFF. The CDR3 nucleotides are TGCGCCAGCAGCCAAGAGTGGAGCGGGGGAGCAGGAAGGGCATCTGAGCAGTTCTTC.

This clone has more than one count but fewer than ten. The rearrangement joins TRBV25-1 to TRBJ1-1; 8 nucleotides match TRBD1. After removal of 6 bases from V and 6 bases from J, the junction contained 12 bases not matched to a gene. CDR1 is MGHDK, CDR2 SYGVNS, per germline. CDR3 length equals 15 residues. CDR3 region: CASSEISNRGAEAFF. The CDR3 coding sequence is TGTGCCAGCAGCGAGATAAGTAACAGGGGGGCTGAAGCTTTCTTT.

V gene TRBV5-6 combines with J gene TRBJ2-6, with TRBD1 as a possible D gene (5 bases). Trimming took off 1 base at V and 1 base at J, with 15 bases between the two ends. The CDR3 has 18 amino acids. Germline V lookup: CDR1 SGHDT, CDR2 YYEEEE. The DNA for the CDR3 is TGTGCCAGCAGCTTGCGGGCACTGACAGTTTCTGGGGCCAACGTCCTGACTTTC. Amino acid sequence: CASSLRALTVSGANVLTF.

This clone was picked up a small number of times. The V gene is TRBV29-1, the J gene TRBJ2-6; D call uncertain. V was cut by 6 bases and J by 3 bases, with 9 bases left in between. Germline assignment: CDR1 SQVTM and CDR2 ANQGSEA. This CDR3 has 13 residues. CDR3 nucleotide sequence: TGCAGCGTCGGGCAAGGTGGGGCCAACGTCCTGACTTTC. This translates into CSVGQGGANVLTF.

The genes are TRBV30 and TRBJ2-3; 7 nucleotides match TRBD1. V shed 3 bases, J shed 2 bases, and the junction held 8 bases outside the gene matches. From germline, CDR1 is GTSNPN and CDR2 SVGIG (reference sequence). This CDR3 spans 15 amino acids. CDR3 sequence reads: CAWRTGASVTDTQYF. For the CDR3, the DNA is TGTGCCTGGAGAACAGGGGCGTCAGTCACAGATACGCAGTATTTT. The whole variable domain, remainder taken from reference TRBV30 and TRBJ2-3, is SQTIHQWPATLVQPVGSPLSLECTVEGTSNPNLYWYRQAAGRGLQLLFYSVGIGQISSEVPQNLSASRPQDRQFILSSKKLLLSDSGFYLCAWRTGASVTDTQYFGPGTRLTVL.

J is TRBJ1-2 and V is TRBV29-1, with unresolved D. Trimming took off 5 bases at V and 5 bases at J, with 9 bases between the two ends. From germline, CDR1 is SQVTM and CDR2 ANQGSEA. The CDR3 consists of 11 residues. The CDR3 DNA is TGCAGCGTTACCCCGGATTATGGCTACACCTTC. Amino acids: CSVTPDYGYTF. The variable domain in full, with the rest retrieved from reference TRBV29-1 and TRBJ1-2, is SAVISQKPSRDICQRGTSLTIQCQVDSQVTMMFWYRQQPGQSLTLIATANQGSEATYESGFVIDKFPISRPNLTFSTLTVSNMSPEDSSIYLCSVTPDYGYTFGSGTRLTVV.

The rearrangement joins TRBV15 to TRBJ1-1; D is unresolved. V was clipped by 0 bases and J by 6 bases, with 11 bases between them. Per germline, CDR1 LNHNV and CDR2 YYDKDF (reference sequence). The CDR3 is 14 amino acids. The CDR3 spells CATSREFGSPEAFF. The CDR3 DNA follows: TGTGCCACCAGCAGAGAATTCGGTTCCCCTGAAGCTTTCTTT.

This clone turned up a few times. The CDR3 sequence is CASSHPGRSYNEQFF. The CDR3 DNA reads as TGCGCCAGCAGCCACCCGGGACGCTCCTACAATGAGCAGTTCTTC. The chain couples TRBV4-3 to TRBJ2-1; D might be TRBD1 or TRBD2, each matching 5 bases. This CDR3 is built from 15 residues. The germline V and J ends were trimmed by 3 bases and 0 bases, with 9 bases remaining between them. Germline V gene data show CDR1 as LGHNA and CDR2 as YSLEER.

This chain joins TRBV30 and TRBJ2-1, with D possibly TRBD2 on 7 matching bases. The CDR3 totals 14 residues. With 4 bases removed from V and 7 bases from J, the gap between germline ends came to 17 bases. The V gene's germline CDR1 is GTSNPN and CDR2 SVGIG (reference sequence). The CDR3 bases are TGTGCCTGGACCAAAGGGGGGGCTGGGAATGAGCAGTTCTTC. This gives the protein CAWTKGGAGNEQFF.

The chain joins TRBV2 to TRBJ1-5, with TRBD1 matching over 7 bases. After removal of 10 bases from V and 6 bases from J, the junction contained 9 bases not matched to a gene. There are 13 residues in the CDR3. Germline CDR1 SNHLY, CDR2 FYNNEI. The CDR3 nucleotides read TGTGCCACTTCCGACAGGGTCGCTCAGCCCCAGCATTTT. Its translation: CATSDRVAQPQHF.

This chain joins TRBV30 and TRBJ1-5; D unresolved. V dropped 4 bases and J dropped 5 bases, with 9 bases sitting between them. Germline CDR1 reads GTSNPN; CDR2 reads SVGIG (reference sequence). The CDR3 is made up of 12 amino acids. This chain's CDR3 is CAWNRLDQPQHF. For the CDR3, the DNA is TGTGCCTGGAATAGATTGGATCAGCCCCAGCATTTT.

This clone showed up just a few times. The CDR3 sequence is CASSLSPGSNTGELFF. Written as DNA, the CDR3 is TGTGCCAGCAGTTTATCGCCAGGGTCGAACACCGGGGAGCTGTTTTTT. V gene TRBV27 combines with J gene TRBJ2-2; possibly TRBD1 for D (5 bases). This CDR3 is built from 16 residues. Between the trimmed V and J ends, which lost 0 bases and 0 bases, there was a span of 8 bases. Germline-derived CDR1 and CDR2 are MNHEY and SMNVEV (reference sequence).

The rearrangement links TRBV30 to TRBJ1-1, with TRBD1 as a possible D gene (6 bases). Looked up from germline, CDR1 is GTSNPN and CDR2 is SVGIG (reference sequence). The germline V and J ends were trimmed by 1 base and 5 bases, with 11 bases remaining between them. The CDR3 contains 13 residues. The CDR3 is CAWSGMRGTEAFF. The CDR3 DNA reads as TGTGCCTGGAGTGGCATGAGGGGGACTGAAGCTTTCTTT. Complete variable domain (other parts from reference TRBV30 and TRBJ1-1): SQTIHQWPATLVQPVGSPLSLECTVEGTSNPNLYWYRQAAGRGLQLLFYSVGIGQISSEVPQNLSASRPQDRQFILSSKKLLLSDSGFYLCAWSGMRGTEAFFGQGTRLTVV.

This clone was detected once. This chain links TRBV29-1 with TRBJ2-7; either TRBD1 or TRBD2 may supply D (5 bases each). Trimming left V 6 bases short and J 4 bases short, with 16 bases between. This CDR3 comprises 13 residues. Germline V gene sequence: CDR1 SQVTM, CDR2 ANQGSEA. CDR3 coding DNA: TGCAGCGTCGCCGGGGCTGCCTCGTACGAGCAGTACTTC. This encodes CSVAGAASYEQYF.

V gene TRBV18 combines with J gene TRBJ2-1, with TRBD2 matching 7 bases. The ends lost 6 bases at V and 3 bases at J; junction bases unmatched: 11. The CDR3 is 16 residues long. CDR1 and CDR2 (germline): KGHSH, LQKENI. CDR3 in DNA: TGTGCCAGCTCCTCCACCGTGGGGGGGTACTACAATGAGCAGTTCTTC. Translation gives CASSSTVGGYYNEQFF.

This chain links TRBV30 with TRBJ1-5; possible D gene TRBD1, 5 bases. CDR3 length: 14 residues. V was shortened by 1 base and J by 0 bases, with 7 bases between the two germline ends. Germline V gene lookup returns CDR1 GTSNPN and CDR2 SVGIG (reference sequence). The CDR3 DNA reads TGTGCCTGGAGTGACAGGATTAGCAATCAGCCCCAGCATTTT. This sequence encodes CAWSDRISNQPQHF.

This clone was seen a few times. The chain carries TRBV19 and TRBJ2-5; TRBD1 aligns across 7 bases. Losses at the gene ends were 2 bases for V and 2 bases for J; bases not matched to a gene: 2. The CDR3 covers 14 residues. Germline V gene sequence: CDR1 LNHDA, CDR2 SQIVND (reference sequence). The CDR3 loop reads CASSITGVQETQYF. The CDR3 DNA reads TGTGCCAGTAGTATAACAGGGGTGCAAGAGACCCAGTACTTC.

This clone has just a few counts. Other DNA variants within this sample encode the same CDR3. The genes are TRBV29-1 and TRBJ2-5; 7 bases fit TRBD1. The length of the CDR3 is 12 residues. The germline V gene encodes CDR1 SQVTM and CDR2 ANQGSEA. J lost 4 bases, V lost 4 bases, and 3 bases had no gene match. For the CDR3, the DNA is TGCAGCGTTGGACAGGGCCCAGAGACCCAGTACTTC. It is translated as CSVGQGPETQYF.

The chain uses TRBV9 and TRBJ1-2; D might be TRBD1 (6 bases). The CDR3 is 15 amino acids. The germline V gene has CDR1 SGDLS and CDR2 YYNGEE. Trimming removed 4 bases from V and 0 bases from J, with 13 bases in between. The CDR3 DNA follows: TGTGCCAGCAGCCCGTCAACAGGGACTAACTATGGCTACACCTTC. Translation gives CASSPSTGTNYGYTF.

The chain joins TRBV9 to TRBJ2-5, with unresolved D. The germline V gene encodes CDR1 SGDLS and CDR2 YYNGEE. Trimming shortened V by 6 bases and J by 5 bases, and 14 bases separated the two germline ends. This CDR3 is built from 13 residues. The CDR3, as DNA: TGTGCCAGCACACGACCTCATTGGGAGACCCAGTACTTC. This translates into CASTRPHWETQYF. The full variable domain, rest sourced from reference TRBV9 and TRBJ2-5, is DSGVTQTPKHLITATGQRVTLRCSPRSGDLSVYWYQQSLDQGLQFLIQYYNGEERAKGNILERFSAQQFPDLHSELNLSSLELGDSALYFCASTRPHWETQYFGPGTRLLVL.